The rows below give T cell receptor beta chains drawn from one sample of a study of cytomegalovirus exposure and HLA in healthy donors. This table comes from immunoSEQ multiplex PCR, and its TCRdb copy is limited to in-frame clones, with some not included. This table holds approximately 190,000 clones. Sequenced: PBMCs. These receptors all stem from a man aged 25-40 years in good health and CMV-seronegative. CDR3s include the opening cysteine and the closing phenylalanine or tryptophan. D genes are given only for firm matches.

V gene: TRBV13
D gene: TRBD2
CDR3 length: 17
J gene: TRBJ2-1
CDR3 DNA: TGTGCCAGCAGCAAACTAGCGGGGGTGAGCTCCTACAATGAGCAGTTCTTC
CDR3 protein: CASSKLAGVSSYNEQFF

V gene: TRBV7-8
D gene: -
CDR3 length: 15
J gene: TRBJ1-6
CDR3 DNA: TGTGCCAGCAGCTTAGGGTCAGGGCCAAATTCACCCCTCCACTTT
CDR3 protein: CASSLGSGPNSPLHF

V gene: TRBV5-4
D gene: TRBD1
CDR3 length: 14
J gene: TRBJ2-5
CDR3 DNA: TGTGCCAGCAGCCAGGGGACAGGGGGAGAGACCCAGTACTTC
CDR3 protein: CASSQGTGGETQYF

V gene: TRBV7-2
D gene: -
CDR3 length: 15
J gene: TRBJ1-5
CDR3 DNA: TGTGCCAGCAGCCCGGACTTTGGAAGCAATCAGCCCCAGCATTTT
CDR3 protein: CASSPDFGSNQPQHF

V gene: TRBV13
D gene: -
CDR3 length: 13
J gene: TRBJ2-7
CDR3 DNA: TGTGCCAGCCGGAGCGTCCTCTCCTACGAGCAGTACTTC
CDR3 protein: CASRSVLSYEQYF

V gene: TRBV6-1
D gene: TRBD1
CDR3 length: 13
J gene: TRBJ2-7
CDR3 DNA: TGTGCCAGCAAACCGGGACAGGGGTACGAGCAGTACTTC
CDR3 protein: CASKPGQGYEQYF

V gene: TRBV5-1
D gene: -
CDR3 length: 16
J gene: TRBJ2-6
CDR3 DNA: TGCGCCAGCAGTTTACAGGGCCTGGCAGGGGCCAACGTCCTGACTTTC
CDR3 protein: CASSLQGLAGANVLTF

V gene: TRBV7-9
D gene: TRBD1
CDR3 length: 15
J gene: TRBJ1-1
CDR3 DNA: TGTGCCAGCAGCTCTGAGCTGGGGACAGGGCTGGAAGCTTTCTTT
CDR3 protein: CASSSELGTGLEAFF

V gene: TRBV19
D gene: -
CDR3 length: 15
J gene: TRBJ2-5
CDR3 DNA: TGTGCCAGTAGTATTGGGAGAATTGGCCAAGAGACCCAGTACTTC
CDR3 protein: CASSIGRIGQETQYF

V gene: TRBV5-1
D gene: -
CDR3 length: 15
J gene: TRBJ1-4
CDR3 DNA: TGCGCCAGCAGCTTGTTTGGTACAGGGAGAGAAAAACTGTTTTTT
CDR3 protein: CASSLFGTGREKLFF

V gene: TRBV5-4
D gene: -
CDR3 length: 15
J gene: TRBJ1-4
CDR3 DNA: TGTGCCAGCAGCAGGGGTCAAGAAGCTTATGAAAAACTGTTTTTT
CDR3 protein: CASSRGQEAYEKLFF